Listed below are T cell receptor beta chains from one sample, sequenced in a study of CD8 T cells in ankylosing spondylitis. MiXCR, applied by TCRdb to the 5' RACE reads, yields one record per CDR3 protein. The sample comprises roughly 140,000 distinct CDR3 sequences, more than 40% of which are singletons, and 13% to 15% rests with the top ten. The sequenced material came from synovial fluid, either unsorted or a sorted T cell fraction (not recorded which). The receptor set was obtained from a male donor with ankylosing spondylitis. CDR3s include the opening cysteine and the closing phenylalanine or tryptophan. The D gene is left open where the match is weak. Some rows have no size entry. The others give once, few or many, or a class for an expanded clone.

J | D | size | V | DNA | CDR3
TRBJ2-1 | TRBD2 | . | TRBV28 | TGTGCCAGCAGTTTGGATAGCGGGATGTTCGATGAGCAGTTCTTC | CASSLDSGMFDEQFF
TRBJ2-6 | . | few | TRBV12-3/TRBV12-4 | TGTGCCAGCAGCCCTGGGAACAACGTCCTGACTTTC | CASSPGNNVLTF
TRBJ2-3 | . | . | TRBV7-2 | TGTGCCAGCAGCCCTTGGACTGGGACAGATACGCAGTATTTT | CASSPWTGTDTQYF
TRBJ1-2 | TRBD1 | . | TRBV28 | TGTGCCAGCAGCTACAGACAGGGTCGGTTGGACACCTTC | CASSYRQGRLDTF
TRBJ2-1 | TRBD2 | . | TRBV3-1 | TGTGCCAGCAGCGAACTCCCTAGCGGGAGTGGTTATGAGCAGTTCTTC | CASSELPSGSGYEQFF
TRBJ1-6 | . | . | TRBV30 | TGTGCCTGGAGTCTCCTCGGTTGGGGGAATTCACCCCTCCACTTT | CAWSLLGWGNSPLHF
TRBJ2-1 | . | many | TRBV5-1 | TGCGCCAGCAGCCAAGGGGGGTACAATGAGCAGTTCTTC | CASSQGGYNEQFF
TRBJ2-5 | TRBD2 | few | TRBV11-2 | TGTGCCAGCAGCGCCGGGACTAGCGGACAAGAGACCCAGTACTTC | CASSAGTSGQETQYF
TRBJ2-6 | . | few | TRBV4-1 | TGCGCCAGCAGCCAAGATGACCCGAGCTTCTCTGGGGCCAACGTCCTGACTTTC | CASSQDDPSFSGANVLTF
TRBJ2-1 | TRBD1 | . | TRBV7-9 | TGTGCCAGCAGCCGGCGGGGACAGGGGATGAATGAGCAGTTCTTC | CASSRRGQGMNEQFF
TRBJ2-7 | . | . | TRBV5-1 | TGCGCCAGCAGACGTCCTGGCAGCTCCTACGAGCAGTACTTC | CASRRPGSSYEQYF
TRBJ2-5 | TRBD2 | . | TRBV9 | TGTGCCAGCAGCGTAGTGCCGGCCCTAGCGGGAACCAAAGAGACCCAGTACTTC | CASSVVPALAGTKETQYF
TRBJ2-1 | . | . | TRBV24-1 | TGTGCCACCAGTGATCCCCTCGCCGGGGACTACAATGAGCAGTTCTTC | CATSDPLAGDYNEQFF
TRBJ1-1 | . | few | TRBV12-3/TRBV12-4 | TGTGCCAGCAGCCTGACAGGATCGGTCACTGAAGCTTTCTTT | CASSLTGSVTEAFF
TRBJ2-2 | . | few | TRBV28 | TGTGCCAGCAGCCCCCCGGGAAGGGACACCGGGGAGCTGTTTTTT | CASSPPGRDTGELFF
TRBJ2-1 | . | . | TRBV6-2/TRBV6-3 | TGTGCCAGCTACTCCCACGTGGTGCGGGGCTACTCCCCCTACAATGAGCAGTTCTTC | CASYSHVVRGYSPYNEQFF
TRBJ2-7 | TRBD1 | . | TRBV20-1 | TGCAGTGCTAGGGGAGTGACAGGGGGCGACTACGAGCAGTACTTC | CSARGVTGGDYEQYF
TRBJ1-6 | . | . | TRBV4-3 | TGCGCCAGCAGCCCATGGACGGAAAATTCACCCCTCCACTTT | CASSPWTENSPLHF
TRBJ2-1 | TRBD1 | few | TRBV5-1 | TGCGCCAGCAGTTTCCCCCGGGACAGGGCATACAATGAGCAGTTCTTC | CASSFPRDRAYNEQFF
TRBJ1-2 | TRBD1 | . | TRBV28 | TGTGCCAGCAGTTCCCGGGACAGGGAAGCGTCGGGCTATGGCTACACCTTC | CASSSRDREASGYGYTF
TRBJ1-2 | TRBD1 | . | TRBV12-3/TRBV12-4 | TGTGCCAGCAGTTTATGGGGACAGGGGAGAGATGGCTACACCTTC | CASSLWGQGRDGYTF
TRBJ1-1 | . | . | TRBV27 | TGTGCCAGCAGCCAACTGAGAACCAACACTGAAGCTTTCTTT | CASSQLRTNTEAFF
TRBJ1-6 | . | . | TRBV13 | TGTGCCAGCAGCTTAAGTGGGGGGGGGAATTCACCCCTCCACTTT | CASSLSGGGNSPLHF
TRBJ2-1 | . | . | TRBV7-9 | TGTGCCAGCAGCTCACCGACGGGCTATTACAATGAGCGGTTCTTC | CASSSPTGYYNERFF
TRBJ2-3 | TRBD2 | . | TRBV4-1 | TGCGCCAGCAGCCTTCTAGCGGGGGTAAACACAGATACGCAGTATTTT | CASSLLAGVNTDTQYF
TRBJ1-1 | . | . | TRBV5-1 | TGCGCCAGCAGCTTGAGAAAGCTAGTACCGAACACTGAAGCTTTCTTT | CASSLRKLVPNTEAFF
TRBJ2-2 | TRBD2 | many | TRBV9 | TGTGCCAGCAACGGACTAGCGGGAGGGGCCGGGGAGCTGTTTTTT | CASNGLAGGAGELFF
TRBJ2-7 | TRBD1 | once | TRBV25-1 | TGTGCCAGCAGTTCCCGGGACAGGGATCACGAGCAGTACTTC | CASSSRDRDHEQYF
TRBJ2-2 | TRBD2 | many | TRBV15 | TGTGCCACCAGCAGCGGGACTAGCGGGGGAACCGGGGAGCTGTTTTTT | CATSSGTSGGTGELFF
TRBJ1-1 | . | . | TRBV23-1 | TGCGCCAGCAGTGAAGGGGGTCGGAAAACTGAAGCTTTCTTT | CASSEGGRKTEAFF
TRBJ1-5 | . | . | TRBV6-5 | TGTGCCAGCAGTTACCGAGAGAAGGTACTATTCAATCAGCCCCAGCATTTT | CASSYREKVLFNQPQHF
TRBJ1-4 | . | . | TRBV7-2 | TGTGCCAGCAGCCCCCGATGGGTGAGGACTAATGAAAAACTGTTTTTT | CASSPRWVRTNEKLFF
TRBJ2-1 | . | few | TRBV5-1 | TGCTCCTCCACTCCCGTGAATGAGCAGTTCTTC | CSSTPVNEQFF
TRBJ2-7 | . | . | TRBV28 | TGTGCCAGCAGTAACCAGGGGGGGCAGGAGCAGTACTTC | CASSNQGGQEQYF
TRBJ2-2 | . | . | TRBV6-5 | TGTGCCAGCAGTTCTCGGACAGCGAGCACCGGGGAGCTGTTTTTT | CASSSRTASTGELFF
TRBJ1-2 | . | many | TRBV11-1 | TGTGCCAGCAGCTCGGGTCGCGGGGATGGCTACACCTTC | CASSSGRGDGYTF
TRBJ2-1 | . | . | TRBV2 | TGTGCCAGCAGTGAATCAAACCTATGGTTCTGGTGGCTACCGTTCTACAATGAGCAGTTCTTC | CASSESNLWFWWLPFYNEQFF
TRBJ2-5 | . | few | TRBV5-6 | TGTGCCAGCAGCTTGGAAGGGGCCGGAGAGACCCAGTACTTC | CASSLEGAGETQYF
TRBJ1-2 | . | . | TRBV5-1 | TGCGCCAGCAGCCTCCTTAACCCTTATGGCTACACCTTC | CASSLLNPYGYTF
TRBJ2-1 | . | . | TRBV28 | TGTGCCAGCAGTTTATTCTGGGGAGGCCGTGGGGCCTACAATGAGCAGTTCTTC | CASSLFWGGRGAYNEQFF
TRBJ1-1 | . | many | TRBV10-1 | TGCGCCAATCCACGGGACAAGAACACTGAAGCTTTCTTT | CANPRDKNTEAFF
TRBJ1-1 | . | few | TRBV7-8 | TGTGCCAGCAGCTTATTTAGTACGGGGATGAACACTGAAGCTTTCTTT | CASSLFSTGMNTEAFF
TRBJ2-7 | . | many | TRBV10-3 | TGTGCCATCAGTGAGTCTCTCAACGGGCTCGAGCAGTACTTC | CAISESLNGLEQYF
TRBJ1-2 | . | . | TRBV29-1 | TGCAGCGTTGTCCGGACAGTTAACTATGGCTACACCTTC | CSVVRTVNYGYTF
TRBJ1-5 | . | . | TRBV21-1 | TGTGCCAGCGTCCCACAAGGAAGAGACACATTCCATAGCAATCAGCCCCAGCATTTT | CASVPQGRDTFHSNQPQHF
TRBJ2-7 | TRBD1 | . | TRBV18 | TGTGCCAGCTCAATGACAGGGGATCTTGGCGAGCAGTACTTC | CASSMTGDLGEQYF
TRBJ2-7 | . | many | TRBV24-1 | TGTGCCACCAGTGATTGGACAGAGAACGAGCAGTACTTC | CATSDWTENEQYF
TRBJ1-5 | . | many | TRBV6-1 | TGTGCCAGCAGTGAGCCCAGGTCGGGCAATCAGCCCCAGCATTTT | CASSEPRSGNQPQHF
TRBJ1-3 | . | . | TRBV4-1 | TGCGCCAGCAGCCAAGTCGGTATAGGGAAAGGAGGAAACACCATATATTTT | CASSQVGIGKGGNTIYF
TRBJ2-2 | . | . | TRBV7-2 | TGTGCCAGCAGCCAAGCAGGGGAAAACGGCGGGGAGCTGTTTTTT | CASSQAGENGGELFF
TRBJ2-7 | . | . | TRBV30 | TGTGCCTGGCGGGACGGCTTCCACGAGCAGTACTTC | CAWRDGFHEQYF
TRBJ2-1 | TRBD2 | . | TRBV11-2 | TGTGCCAGCAGCTTAGACCGGGGGGGCTACAATGAGCAGTTCTTC | CASSLDRGGYNEQFF
TRBJ2-7 | . | few | TRBV7-6 | TGTGCCAGCAGCTTAGCCCACGAGCAGTACTTC | CASSLAHEQYF
TRBJ2-5 | . | few | TRBV29-1 | TGCAGCGTCCGGGCGGGGTCAGGGGAGACCCAGTACTTC | CSVRAGSGETQYF
TRBJ2-7 | TRBD1 | few | TRBV5-1 | TGCGCCAGCAGCCCAAAAGACAGGGACTACGAGCAGTACTTC | CASSPKDRDYEQYF
TRBJ2-1 | . | . | TRBV20-1 | TGCAGTGCCCACACCCGGCGGGCTGCCTACAATGAGCAGTTCTTC | CSAHTRRAAYNEQFF
TRBJ1-1 | . | . | TRBV29-1 | TGCAGCGTTGGTCTGGGAGTGAACACTGAAGCTTTCTTT | CSVGLGVNTEAFF